This T cell receptor beta chain was profiled in a study of post-analysis software for immune sequencing data. CDR1 is SGHKS and CDR2 is YYEKEE in the germline V gene (reference sequence). The CDR3 has 14 amino acids. Findings of the study overall: Relative to controls, patients had 4 or 5 TRBV segments at higher frequency, with TRBV5-6, TRBV5-1 and TRBV20-1 among these. Pronounced co-clustering by F measure was evident among identically batched samples. Relative to controls, patients with multiple sclerosis showed significantly lower normalized Chao1 diversity.

Unique molecular identifiers tagged the TCR beta cDNA libraries. Roughly 450,000 cDNA molecules came from roughly 0.93 to 9.6 million T cells. TCRdb re-called the PCR reads through MiXCR, storing one row per CDR3 protein. The data show hundreds of thousands of distinct CDR3 sequences, 44% seen once. As to this clonotype: Its antigen is as yet unknown.

The sequence derives from a girl aged 5-17 years with multiple sclerosis. The chain uses TRBV5-5 and TRBJ2-5; no clear D gene. The end of the DNA aligns better with TRBJ2-7, so the J call may be wrong. Sequencing was performed on blood. The CDR3, as DNA: TGTGCCAGCAGCCCTCGGAGAAGTCCCTACGAGCAGTACTTC. Protein: CASSPRRSPYEQYF.